The 29 T cell receptor beta chains given below trace back to one sample, sequenced in a study of blood T cell repertoires in COVID-19 (TCRdb year 2020). The library was built by means of the immunoSEQ multiplex PCR assay. This immuneACCESS table, as held by TCRdb, lists in-frame sequences with V and J called but not all clones. Of the missing ones, under half trace to an unresolved V gene in checked studies; the others have no known cause. The sample table holds approximately 190,000 clones, of which roughly 86% were seen once. The ten largest clonotypes hold approximately 5% of the sample. Sequencing used peripheral blood. The origin of the receptors is a woman between 65 and 79 years old with active or convalescent COVID-19.

V gene TRBV5-5 combines with J gene TRBJ1-2; no definite D call. Germline lookup yields CDR1 SGHKS and CDR2 YYEKEE (reference sequence). V lost 0 bases and J 4 bases, leaving 16 bases between the germline ends. This CDR3 spans 16 amino acids. DNA of the CDR3: TGTGCCAGCAGCTTGGGTTCGACAACAGTATCCTATGGCTACACCTTC. Encoded protein: CASSLGSTTVSYGYTF.

This clone was seen just once. The chain combines TRBV19 with TRBJ1-1; 8 bases are a match to TRBD1. V trimming: 5 bases; J trimming: 4 bases; junction bases outside the gene matches: 9. This CDR3 region has 15 residues. Germline lookup yields CDR1 LNHDA and CDR2 SQIVND (reference sequence). The CDR3 reads CASSLRGQGLTEAFF. Here the CDR3 DNA reads TGTGCCAGTAGTCTGAGAGGACAGGGACTCACTGAAGCTTTCTTT.

The chain is built from TRBV5-4 and TRBJ2-7; 8 bases fit TRBD1. The junction had 3 bases not matched to a gene; V was cut back by 3 bases and J by 4 bases. The CDR3 totals 13 residues. The germline V gene has CDR1 SGHNT and CDR2 YYREEE (reference sequence). In DNA, the CDR3 is TGTGCCAGCAGCTCGGACAGGGAATACGAGCAGTACTTC. Protein product: CASSSDREYEQYF.

The CDR3 protein is CATSDLTSGVTGELFF. CDR3 nucleotides: TGTGCCACCAGTGACCTCACTAGCGGGGTCACCGGGGAGCTGTTTTTT. The J gene is TRBJ2-2, the V gene TRBV24-1; 10 bases agree with TRBD2. This CDR3 has 16 residues. Germline V CDR1 and CDR2: KGHDR, SFDVKD. V was clipped by 4 bases and J by 4 bases; unmatched bases: 5.

The rearrangement joins TRBV5-1 to TRBJ2-7; 8 bases are shared with TRBD1. The CDR3 has 13 residues. The V gene end was trimmed by 4 bases and the J gene end by 6 bases; junction bases not matched to a gene: 6. Germline CDR1 SGHRS, CDR2 YFSETQ. Here the CDR3 reads CASSAGQGTEQYF. The CDR3 nucleotides are TGCGCCAGCAGCGCCGGACAGGGTACCGAGCAGTACTTC.

The chain links TRBV19 to TRBJ2-2, with 8 bases matching TRBD1. V gave up 6 bases and J gave up 0 bases; unmatched junction bases: 3. This CDR3 is 15 amino acids long. Looked up from germline, CDR1 is LNHDA and CDR2 is SQIVND (reference sequence). The CDR3 region has the DNA TGTGCCAGTAGAGGGACAGGAGCGAACACCGGGGAGCTGTTTTTT. This codes for CASRGTGANTGELFF.

The V and J genes are TRBV5-8 and TRBJ2-1; TRBD1 agrees at 7 bases. The CDR3 is 14 amino acids. J gave up 5 bases and V 5 bases, and 7 bases lay outside the gene matches. Germline V gene data show CDR1 as SGHTS and CDR2 as YDEGEE. CDR3 sequence reads: CASRLTGFDNEQFF. In nucleotides, the CDR3 is TGTGCCAGCAGGCTGACAGGGTTCGACAATGAGCAGTTCTTC.

J is TRBJ2-3 and V is TRBV5-1; no definite D call. Germline V gene sequence: CDR1 SGHRS, CDR2 YFSETQ. The CDR3 runs 14 residues. V shed 0 bases and J shed 2 bases, with 7 bases lying between them. CDR3 region: CASSLEADTDTQYF. The CDR3 DNA reads as TGCGCCAGCAGCTTGGAGGCGGACACAGATACGCAGTATTTT.

This sequence joins TRBV10-3 and TRBJ2-1; 7 nucleotides align to TRBD2. This CDR3 has 18 amino acids. The germline gives CDR1 ENHRY, CDR2 SYGVKD. V lost 2 bases to trimming and J lost 8 bases; unmatched junction nucleotides: 18. The CDR3 DNA is TGTGCCATCAGTGAGAGAGATCCCAGGGCGGGAGACGGCTATGAGCAGTTCTTC. The encoded protein is CAISERDPRAGDGYEQFF.

Turning to this clone: The sample holds other DNA sequences that translate to the same CDR3. The rearrangement joins TRBV19 to TRBJ1-1; D gene unclear. CDR1 LNHDA and CDR2 SQIVND come from the germline V gene (reference sequence). The germline V and J ends were trimmed by 1 base and 4 bases, with 4 bases remaining between them. This CDR3 comprises 12 residues. The CDR3 here is CASSIGLTEAFF. The CDR3 DNA sequence: TGTGCCAGTAGTATAGGGCTCACTGAAGCTTTCTTT.

As DNA, the CDR3 is TGTGCCAGCAGCCCGGGACTAGCGAGGAATGAGCAGTTCTTC. This translates into CASSPGLARNEQFF. V gene TRBV14 combines with J gene TRBJ2-1; 10 nucleotides match TRBD2. V shed 4 bases, J shed 7 bases, and the junction held 4 bases outside the gene matches. Germline CDR1 reads SGHDN; CDR2 reads FVKESK. The CDR3 has 14 residues.

This clone was recorded a few times. V is TRBV10-3 and J is TRBJ2-7; D is ambiguous. The V gene's germline CDR1 is ENHRY and CDR2 SYGVKD. With 4 bases removed from V and 3 bases from J, the gap between germline ends came to 13 bases. The CDR3 is 14 residues long. This CDR3 reads CAISGLGRNYEQYF. CDR3 in DNA: TGTGCCATCAGTGGGCTAGGTCGGAACTACGAGCAGTACTTC.

The CDR3: CASSEWGGTGVGYTF. Written as DNA, the CDR3 is TGTGCCAGCAGTGAATGGGGGGGGACAGGGGTCGGCTACACCTTC. This chain connects TRBV6-1 to TRBJ1-2; 10 nucleotides agree with TRBD1. Germline lookup yields CDR1 MNHNS and CDR2 SASEGT. This CDR3 comprises 15 residues. The trim removed 2 bases at V and 8 bases at J, leaving 8 bases unmatched.

The chain joins TRBV3-1 (or the pseudogene TRBV3-2) to TRBJ1-1; D possibly corresponds to TRBD1 (6 bases). Trimming left V 2 bases short and J 5 bases short, with 9 bases between. The CDR3 covers 13 residues. Per the germline V gene, CDR1 is LGHDT and CDR2 is YNNKEL (reference sequence). The CDR3 DNA reads TGTGCCAGCAGCCAAAATCAGGGGACTGAAGCTTTCTTT. Translation gives CASSQNQGTEAFF.

This clone showed up just once. The J gene is TRBJ2-7, the V gene TRBV28, with 7 bases fitting TRBD2. With V trimmed by 7 bases and J by 4 bases, 10 bases remained unmatched. The CDR3 sequence is 14 residues long. Germline V lookup: CDR1 MDHEN, CDR2 SYDVKM. This CDR3 reads CASNRRLAVYEQYF. For the CDR3, the DNA is TGTGCCAGCAACCGTAGGCTAGCGGTATACGAGCAGTACTTC.

The rearrangement joins TRBV15 to TRBJ1-2; 7 bases map to TRBD1. With V trimmed by 0 bases and J by 1 base, 14 bases remained unmatched. CDR1 and CDR2 (germline): LNHNV, YYDKDF (reference sequence). There are 19 residues in the CDR3. CDR3 residues: CATSRDGQGGTLLNYGYTF. CDR3 in DNA: TGTGCCACCAGCAGAGATGGGCAGGGGGGAACCTTGCTTAACTATGGCTACACCTTC.

V usage is TRBV11-2 and J usage is TRBJ2-2; 8 bases are a match to TRBD2. Germline V gene data show CDR1 as SGHAT and CDR2 as FQNNGV. The V gene end was trimmed by 2 bases and the J gene end by 1 base; junction bases not matched to a gene: 0. CDR3 size: 15 residues. CDR3 DNA sequence: TGTGCCAGCAGCTTAAGCGGGAGGAACACCGGGGAGCTGTTTTTT. It translates to CASSLSGRNTGELFF.

The chain carries TRBV5-4 and TRBJ2-7; 10 bases fit TRBD1. Germline V gives CDR1 SGHNT, CDR2 YYREEE (reference sequence). The junction had 2 bases not matched to a gene; V was cut back by 0 bases and J by 5 bases. The CDR3 extends over 14 amino acids. Here the CDR3 DNA reads TGTGCCAGCAGCTTGGCCGGGACAGGGGACGAGCAGTACTTC. This translates into CASSLAGTGDEQYF.

The chain uses TRBV7-2 and TRBJ1-2; D is possibly TRBD1 (5 bases). Germline CDR1 reads SGHTA; CDR2 reads FQGNSA. This CDR3 has 13 residues. V lost 4 bases and J lost 4, with 10 bases in between. Written as DNA, the CDR3 is TGTGCCAGCAGCTCCCGGGGGGGCTATGGCTACACCTTC. This codes for CASSSRGGYGYTF.

This rearrangement joins TRBV6-1 to TRBJ1-2; no clear D gene. Germline-derived CDR1 and CDR2 are MNHNS and SASEGT. V lost 3 bases and J 8 bases, leaving 10 bases between the germline ends. This CDR3 is 12 amino acids long. The CDR3 DNA follows: TGTGCCAGCAGTGATGTGGGCTCGGGCTACACCTTC. This codes for CASSDVGSGYTF.

The rearrangement links TRBV4-1 to TRBJ2-3; TRBD2 aligns across 10 bases. The CDR3 loop spans 16 amino acids. Germline V CDR1 and CDR2: MGHRA, YSYEKL. V trimming: 1 base; J trimming: 1 base; junction bases outside the gene matches: 2. The DNA of the CDR3 is TGCGCCAGCAGCCAAGCTAGCGGGAGAGGCACAGATACGCAGTATTTT. Protein sequence: CASSQASGRGTDTQYF.

For the CDR3, the DNA is TGCAGCGTTGGCCGCGGTGGGGCTATCACAGATACGCAGTATTTT. Protein sequence: CSVGRGGAITDTQYF. V and J are TRBV29-1 and TRBJ2-3; D is possibly TRBD1 (5 bases). The CDR3 runs 15 residues. Germline CDR1 and CDR2: SQVTM and ANQGSEA. Trimming pared 4 bases from V and 2 bases from J, leaving 16 bases between.

The chain joins TRBV11-2 to TRBJ2-5; D is perhaps TRBD1 (6 bases). Trimming took 3 bases from V and 1 from J, leaving 9 bases between them. In germline, CDR1 is SGHAT, CDR2 FQNNGV. The CDR3 is 14 amino acids. CDR3 sequence: CASSFVRGQETQYF. The CDR3 nucleotides read TGTGCCAGCAGCTTTGTCAGGGGCCAAGAGACCCAGTACTTC.

CDR3 coding DNA: TGTGCCAGCAGTACCTCCGGGACAGGGGAAGGCTACACCTTC. It encodes CASSTSGTGEGYTF. This chain joins TRBV2 and TRBJ1-2; 10 nucleotides match TRBD1. The CDR3 covers 14 residues. V gave up 5 bases and J gave up 8 bases; unmatched junction bases: 8. The germline gives CDR1 SNHLY, CDR2 FYNNEI.

This sequence joins TRBV5-4 and TRBJ2-3; TRBD1 might be the D (5 bases). Germline CDR1 reads SGHNT; CDR2 reads YYREEE (reference sequence). V was trimmed by 4 bases and J by 6 bases, leaving 9 bases between them. The CDR3 runs 12 residues. The CDR3 region is CASSPPGDTQYF. Here the CDR3 DNA reads TGTGCCAGCAGCCCCCCAGGGGATACGCAGTATTTT.

The V call is TRBV28, the J call TRBJ1-1; 7 positions match TRBD1. V was pared by 2 bases and J by 10 bases, with 7 bases of the junction left unmatched. CDR3 length: 13 amino acids. Germline CDR1 is MDHEN and CDR2 is SYDVKM. The CDR3 DNA follows: TGTGCCAGCAGTTTAGGAGGGGGCTATGGAGCTTTCTTT. It specifies CASSLGGGYGAFF.

The J gene is TRBJ1-6, the V gene TRBV15; possibly TRBD1 for D (5 bases). This CDR3 region has 16 residues. V dropped 0 bases and J dropped 7 bases, with 13 bases sitting between them. Germline CDR1 LNHNV, CDR2 YYDKDF (reference sequence). The CDR3 region is CATSRDLPDRNSPLHF. The DNA of the CDR3 is TGTGCCACCAGCAGAGATCTCCCCGACAGAAATTCACCCCTCCACTTT.

This chain joins TRBV28 and TRBJ1-6; 8 nucleotides agree with TRBD1. The CDR3 covers 17 residues. V shed 5 bases, J shed 7 bases, and the junction held 13 bases outside the gene matches. Germline CDR1 MDHEN, CDR2 SYDVKM. The CDR3 reads CASSQENRDRPNSPLHF. The CDR3 DNA reads TGTGCCAGCAGTCAAGAGAACCGGGACAGGCCAAATTCACCCCTCCACTTT.

This chain uses TRBV28 with TRBJ1-5; 8 nucleotides agree with TRBD1. The CDR3 length is 14 residues. V was clipped by 2 bases and J by 6 bases; unmatched bases: 3. In germline, CDR1 is MDHEN, CDR2 SYDVKM. CDR3 region: CASSLQGAGQPQHF. DNA of the CDR3: TGTGCCAGCAGTTTACAGGGGGCAGGTCAGCCCCAGCATTTT. Drawing the rest from reference TRBV28 and TRBJ1-5, the complete variable domain is DVKVTQSSRYLVKRTGEKVFLECVQDMDHENMFWYRQDPGLGLRLIYFSYDVKMKEKGDIPEGYSVSREKKERFSLILESASTNQTSMYLCASSLQGAGQPQHFGDGTRLSIL.